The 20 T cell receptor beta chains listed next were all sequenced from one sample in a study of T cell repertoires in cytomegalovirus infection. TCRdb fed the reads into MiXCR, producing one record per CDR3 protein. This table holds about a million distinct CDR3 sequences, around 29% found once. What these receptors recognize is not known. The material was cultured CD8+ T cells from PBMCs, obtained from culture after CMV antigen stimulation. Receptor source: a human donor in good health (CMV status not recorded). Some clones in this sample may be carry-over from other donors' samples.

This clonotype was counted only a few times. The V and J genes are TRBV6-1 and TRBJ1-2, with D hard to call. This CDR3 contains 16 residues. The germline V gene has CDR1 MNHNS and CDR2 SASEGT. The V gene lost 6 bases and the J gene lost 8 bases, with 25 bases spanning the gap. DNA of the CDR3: TGTGCCAGCAGGGATGCCGTCCAACCCAATAAATACGGCTACACCTTC. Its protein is CASRDAVQPNKYGYTF.

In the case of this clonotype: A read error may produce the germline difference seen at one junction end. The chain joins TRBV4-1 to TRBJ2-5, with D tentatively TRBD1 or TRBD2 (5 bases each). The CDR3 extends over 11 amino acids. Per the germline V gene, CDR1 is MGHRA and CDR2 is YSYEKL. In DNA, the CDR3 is TGCGCCTCCGGGGCCCAAGAGACCCGGTACTTC. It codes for CASGAQETRYF.

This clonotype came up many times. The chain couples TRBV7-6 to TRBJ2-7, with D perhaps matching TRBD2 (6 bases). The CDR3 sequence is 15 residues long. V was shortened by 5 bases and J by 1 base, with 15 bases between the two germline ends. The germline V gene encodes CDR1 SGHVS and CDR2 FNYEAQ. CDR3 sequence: CASSALLARSYEQYF. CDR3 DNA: TGTGCCAGCAGCGCCCTACTAGCAAGGTCCTACGAGCAGTACTTC.

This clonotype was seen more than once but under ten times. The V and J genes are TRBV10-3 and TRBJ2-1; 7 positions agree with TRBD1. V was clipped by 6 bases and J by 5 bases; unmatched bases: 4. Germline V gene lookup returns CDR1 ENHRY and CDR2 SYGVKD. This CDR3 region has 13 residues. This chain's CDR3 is CAIRGTVDNEQFF. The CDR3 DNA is TGTGCCATCAGGGGGACAGTGGACAATGAGCAGTTCTTC.

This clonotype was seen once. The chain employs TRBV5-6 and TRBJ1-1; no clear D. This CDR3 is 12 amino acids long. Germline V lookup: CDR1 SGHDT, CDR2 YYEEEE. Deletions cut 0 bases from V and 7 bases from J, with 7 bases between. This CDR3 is CASSLGVGEAFF. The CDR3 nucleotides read TGTGCCAGCAGCTTGGGGGTCGGTGAAGCTTTCTTT.

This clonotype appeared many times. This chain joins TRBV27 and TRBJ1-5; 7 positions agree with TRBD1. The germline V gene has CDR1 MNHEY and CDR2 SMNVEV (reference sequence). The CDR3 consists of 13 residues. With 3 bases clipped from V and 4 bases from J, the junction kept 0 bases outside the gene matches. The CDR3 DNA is TGTGCCAGCAGTTTGGACAGGAATCAGCCCCAGCATTTT. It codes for CASSLDRNQPQHF.

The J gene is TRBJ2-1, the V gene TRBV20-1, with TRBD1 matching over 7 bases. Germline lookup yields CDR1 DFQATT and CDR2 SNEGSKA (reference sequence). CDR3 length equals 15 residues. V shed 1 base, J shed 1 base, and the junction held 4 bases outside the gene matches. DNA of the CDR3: TGCAGTGCTAGAGCAGTGACAGGGTCCTACAATGAGCAGTTCTTC. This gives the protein CSARAVTGSYNEQFF.

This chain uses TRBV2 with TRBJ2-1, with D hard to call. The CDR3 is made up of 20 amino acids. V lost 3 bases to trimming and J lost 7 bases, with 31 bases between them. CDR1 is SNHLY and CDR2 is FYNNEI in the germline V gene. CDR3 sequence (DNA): TGTGCCAGCAGTGACCTTCCCGGCTCCCGACTTTCAAATGTAATAAATGAGCAGTTCTTC. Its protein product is CASSDLPGSRLSNVINEQFF.

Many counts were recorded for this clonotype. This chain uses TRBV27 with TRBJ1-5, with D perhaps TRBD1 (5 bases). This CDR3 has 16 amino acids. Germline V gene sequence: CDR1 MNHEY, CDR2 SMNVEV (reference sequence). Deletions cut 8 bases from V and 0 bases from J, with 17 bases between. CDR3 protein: CASLPGGGNSNQPQHF. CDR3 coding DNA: TGTGCCAGCCTGCCGGGGGGAGGTAATAGCAATCAGCCCCAGCATTTT.

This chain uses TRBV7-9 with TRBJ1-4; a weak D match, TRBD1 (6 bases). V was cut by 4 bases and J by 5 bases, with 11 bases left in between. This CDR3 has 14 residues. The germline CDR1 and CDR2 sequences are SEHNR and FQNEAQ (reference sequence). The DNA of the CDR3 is TGTGCCAGCAGCTGGGGACACCTAAATGAAAAACTGTTTTTT. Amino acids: CASSWGHLNEKLFF.

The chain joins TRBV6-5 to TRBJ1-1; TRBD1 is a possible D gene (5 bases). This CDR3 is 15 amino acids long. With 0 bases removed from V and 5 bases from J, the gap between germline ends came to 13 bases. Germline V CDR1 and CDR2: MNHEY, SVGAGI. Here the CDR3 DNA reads TGTGCCAGCAGTTACTCGGGGACCGTCCTGACTGAAGCTTTCTTT. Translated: CASSYSGTVLTEAFF.

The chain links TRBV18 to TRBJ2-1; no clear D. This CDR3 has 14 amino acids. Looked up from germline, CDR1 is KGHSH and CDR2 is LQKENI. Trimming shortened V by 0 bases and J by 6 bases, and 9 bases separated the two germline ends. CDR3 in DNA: TGTGCCAGCTCACCACCGGGAAGCCCCAATGAGCAGTTCTTC. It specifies CASSPPGSPNEQFF.

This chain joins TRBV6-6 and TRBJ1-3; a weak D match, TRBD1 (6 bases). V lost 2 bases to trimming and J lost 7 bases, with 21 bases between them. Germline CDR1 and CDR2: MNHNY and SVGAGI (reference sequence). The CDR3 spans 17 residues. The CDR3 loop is CASSYLFSGDQGNTIYF. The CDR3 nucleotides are TGTGCCAGCAGTTACCTATTTTCGGGGGATCAGGGGAACACCATATATTTT.

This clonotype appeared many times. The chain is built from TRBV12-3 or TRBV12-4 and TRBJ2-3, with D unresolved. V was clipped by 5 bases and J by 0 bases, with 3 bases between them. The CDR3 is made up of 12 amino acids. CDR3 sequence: CASSDSTDTQYF. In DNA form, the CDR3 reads TGTGCCAGCAGTGACAGCACAGATACGCAGTATTTT.

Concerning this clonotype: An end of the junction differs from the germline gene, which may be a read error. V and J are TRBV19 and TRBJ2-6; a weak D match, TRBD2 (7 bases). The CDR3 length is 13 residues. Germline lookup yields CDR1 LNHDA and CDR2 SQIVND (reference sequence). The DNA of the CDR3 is TGTGCCAGTAACCGGAGGGGGGGCAACGTCCTGACTTTC. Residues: CASNRRGGNVLTF.

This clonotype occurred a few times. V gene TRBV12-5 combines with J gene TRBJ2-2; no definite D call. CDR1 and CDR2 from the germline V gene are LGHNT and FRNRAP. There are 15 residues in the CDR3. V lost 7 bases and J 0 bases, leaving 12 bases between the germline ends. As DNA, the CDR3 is TGTGCTAGTGCCCCTGGAGACACGAACACCGGGGAGCTGTTTTTT. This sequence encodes CASAPGDTNTGELFF.

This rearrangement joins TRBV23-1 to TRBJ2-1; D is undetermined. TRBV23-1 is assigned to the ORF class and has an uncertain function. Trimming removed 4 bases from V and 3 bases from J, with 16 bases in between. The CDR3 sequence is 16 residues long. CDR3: CASSLKRVRDYNEQFF. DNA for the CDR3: TGCGCCAGCAGTCTTAAACGGGTTAGGGACTACAATGAGCAGTTCTTC.

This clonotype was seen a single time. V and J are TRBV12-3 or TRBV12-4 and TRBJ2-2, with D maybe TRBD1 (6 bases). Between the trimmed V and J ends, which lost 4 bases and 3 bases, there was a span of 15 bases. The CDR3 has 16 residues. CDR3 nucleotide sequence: TGTGCCAGCAGTTCGCGGCCAGGGGCCTACACCGGGGAGCTGTTTTTT. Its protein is CASSSRPGAYTGELFF.

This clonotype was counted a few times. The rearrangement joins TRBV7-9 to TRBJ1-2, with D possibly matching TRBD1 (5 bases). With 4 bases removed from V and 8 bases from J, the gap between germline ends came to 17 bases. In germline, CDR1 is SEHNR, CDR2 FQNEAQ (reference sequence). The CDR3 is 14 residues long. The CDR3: CASSSSGPENGYTF. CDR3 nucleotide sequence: TGTGCCAGCAGCTCCTCAGGGCCCGAGAACGGCTACACCTTC. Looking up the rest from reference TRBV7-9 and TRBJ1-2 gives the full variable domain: DTGVSQNPRHKITKRGQNVTFRCDPISEHNRLYWYRQTLGQGPEFLTYFQNEAQLEKSRLLSDRFSAERPKGSFSTLEIQRTEQGDSAMYLCASSSSGPENGYTFGSGTRLTVV.

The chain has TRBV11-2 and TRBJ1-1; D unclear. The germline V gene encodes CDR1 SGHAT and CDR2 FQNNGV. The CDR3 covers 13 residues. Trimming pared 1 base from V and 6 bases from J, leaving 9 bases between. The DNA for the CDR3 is TGTGCCAGCAGCTTAGGGAAGGGCCCTGAAGCTTTCTTT. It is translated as CASSLGKGPEAFF.